A selection of T cell receptor beta chains follows, all from one sample in a study of response to subunit inactivated influenza vaccine. TCRdb used MiXCR to reprocess the RT-PCR reads, holding one entry per CDR3 protein. The sample records fewer than 600,000 distinct CDR3 sequences, roughly 7.9% being singletons. Sample: PBMCs from blood, taken roughly 24 months after vaccination. All receptors come from a man in his fifties or sixties who received an inactivated influenza vaccine. CDR3s leave out the opening cysteine and the closing phenylalanine or tryptophan. Not every row has a clone size; where given, it reads once, few, many or a size class.

J gene	V gene	clone size	CDR3 protein
TRBJ1-1	TRBV28	few	ASSFLRDGRNSLYTEAF
TRBJ2-1	TRBV6-2/TRBV6-3	few	ASRRYGQGAREQF
TRBJ1-5	TRBV6-6	few	ASRYQGSQPQH
TRBJ1-2	TRBV4-2	few	ASSQESSGFSYGYT
TRBJ2-7	TRBV7-2	few	ASSRDPGLAGGYEQY
TRBJ1-1	TRBV5-4	NA	ASSSGTGLDTEAF
TRBJ2-5	TRBV5-6	few	ASSTLRETQY
TRBJ2-2	TRBV5-1	many	ASSFDSSNTGELF
TRBJ1-2	TRBV12-3/TRBV12-4	NA	ASSKLAENYGYT
TRBJ2-7	TRBV7-2	NA	ASSLSGGYQYEQY
TRBJ1-6	TRBV4-2	many	ASSQGAQDNSPLH
TRBJ2-6	TRBV5-1	few	ASSRVVGSGANVLT
TRBJ2-2	TRBV12-3/TRBV12-4	many	ASSFPGGVVTGELF
TRBJ2-1	TRBV30	NA	AQLRREIYNEQF
TRBJ2-1	TRBV19	NA	ASSSSQGAWDEQF
TRBJ1-1	TRBV5-1	few	ASSRTEGEAF
TRBJ2-3	TRBV7-8	NA	ASYSLAGGPDTQY
TRBJ1-1	TRBV12-5	few	ASGLGTAVNTEAF
TRBJ2-2	TRBV6-5	many	ASSYSPGHLNTGELF
TRBJ2-7	TRBV6-5	few	ASSNRLANSYEQY
TRBJ2-1	TRBV11-1	few	ASRPPGRTGNEQF
TRBJ2-7	TRBV5-1	few	ASSLETVSEQY
TRBJ2-1	TRBV7-2	many	ASSLTLARAGGFF
TRBJ2-5	TRBV4-3	NA	ASSQDLAGGGETQY
TRBJ2-6	TRBV20-1	few	SAYDRAGANVLT
TRBJ1-6	TRBV20-1	NA	SARTSKRAHGDSPLH
TRBJ2-3	TRBV7-6	NA	ASSKRGPSATDTQY
TRBJ2-1	TRBV18	few	ASSREQGAAHEQF
TRBJ1-2	TRBV7-3	many	ASSYGPGSDGYT
TRBJ2-2	TRBV3-1	many	ASSQDPRELF
TRBJ1-6	TRBV12-3/TRBV12-4	few	ASSFQGSNSPLH
TRBJ1-5	TRBV6-2/TRBV6-3	few	ASRDRTDQPQH
TRBJ2-2	TRBV5-1	NA	ASSTGGSAGELF
TRBJ2-5	TRBV23-1	NA	ASSHPIAGTTRYQETQY
TRBJ1-2	TRBV6-1	NA	ASRMTGRNYGYT
TRBJ2-7	TRBV14	NA	ASSQDLSSYEQY
TRBJ2-5	TRBV12-3/TRBV12-4	many	ASSQALGTQY
TRBJ2-2	TRBV4-3	NA	ASSQGPGNGRWNTGELF
TRBJ1-4	TRBV12-3/TRBV12-4	NA	ASSSGPGRNEKLF
TRBJ1-6	TRBV7-6	NA	ASSLLPGPEAYNSPLH
TRBJ2-5	TRBV5-1	many	ASSYRGNEETQY
TRBJ2-5	TRBV9	many	ASKRGTESQETQY
TRBJ2-3	TRBV15	many	ATKIEGTDTQY
TRBJ1-1	TRBV5-1	few	ASSFFGLNTEAF
TRBJ1-2	TRBV9	NA	ASSGTYGYT
TRBJ2-2	TRBV7-9	many	ASSLLGELF
TRBJ2-7	TRBV7-2	many	ASSLVYRSHHEQY
TRBJ2-2	TRBV4-3	many	ASSQIDTGELF
TRBJ2-3	TRBV5-1	few	ASSLYSDTDTQY
TRBJ2-1	TRBV11-2	few	ASSREADYNEQF
TRBJ1-5	TRBV29-1	many	SVGGTDVNQPQH
TRBJ2-5	TRBV7-3	NA	ASSLGSGPGQETQY
TRBJ2-3	TRBV20-1	NA	SARGGLGTDTQY
TRBJ1-2	TRBV29-1	few	SVGGAVNYGYT
TRBJ2-2	TRBV20-1	many	SAARGGNTGELF
TRBJ2-1	TRBV20-1	NA	SAQGGSSYNEQF
TRBJ2-1	TRBV4-2	few	ASSQDRAGAYNEQF